A single sample is the source of the 13 T cell receptor beta chains below, sequenced in a study of Ad26.COV2.S vaccination and SARS-CoV-2 variants. Assay: immunoSEQ multiplex PCR; the TCRdb copy retains only in-frame clones and omits some. The table shows about 180,000 clones, with about 83% occurring only once. The source was peripheral blood, collected after recovery from COVID-19. Receptors originate from a human donor who had recovered from COVID-19.

The chain joins TRBV27 to TRBJ2-5; D unresolved. The V and J ends lost 6 bases and 5 bases respectively, with 16 bases between them. The CDR3 runs 14 residues. Per germline, CDR1 MNHEY and CDR2 SMNVEV (reference sequence). The CDR3 bases are TGTGCCAGCAGCTTGGGTGGGTTGGGGGAGACCCAGTACTTC. This encodes CASSLGGLGETQYF.

The J gene is TRBJ2-2, the V gene TRBV12-3 or TRBV12-4; D is undetermined. The CDR3 sequence is 13 residues long. The germline V and J ends were trimmed by 5 bases and 4 bases, with 8 bases remaining between them. CDR3 in amino acids: CASSLVRTGELFF. CDR3 coding DNA: TGTGCCAGCAGTCTCGTACGCACCGGGGAGCTGTTTTTT.

The chain recombines TRBV5-1 with TRBJ1-1, with TRBD1 identical over 7 bases. This CDR3 is 18 amino acids long. V shed 2 bases and J 5 bases; nucleotides not matched to a gene: 18. CDR1 and CDR2 from the germline V gene are SGHRS and YFSETQ. The CDR3 spells CASSFLLDRHEQGTEAFF. The CDR3 DNA follows: TGCGCCAGCAGCTTTTTATTGGACAGACACGAACAGGGGACTGAAGCTTTCTTT.

The rearrangement uses TRBV2 and TRBJ1-1, with TRBD1 identical over 8 bases. Germline V gene lookup returns CDR1 SNHLY and CDR2 FYNNEI. V shed 8 bases, J shed 5 bases, and the junction held 7 bases outside the gene matches. The CDR3 loop spans 13 amino acids. CDR3 protein: CASGRTGRTEAFF. CDR3 DNA sequence: TGTGCCAGCGGAAGGACAGGGAGGACTGAAGCTTTCTTT.

This clone was counted only a few times. The genes are TRBV18 and TRBJ1-6; 7 bases fit TRBD1. The V segment lost 3 bases and the J segment 7 bases; nucleotides outside the gene matches: 9. The CDR3 runs to 16 residues. CDR1 and CDR2 from the germline V gene are KGHSH and LQKENI. CDR3 nucleotides: TGTGCCAGCTCACCCTCCCAGACAGGGCTAAATTCACCCCTCCACTTT. This translates into CASSPSQTGLNSPLHF.

V usage is TRBV11-1 and J usage is TRBJ2-1; the match to TRBD2 covers 10 bases. The length of the CDR3 is 16 residues. Unmatched junction bases numbered 13, after V lost 6 bases and J lost 8 bases. Germline V gene lookup returns CDR1 SGHAT and CDR2 FQDESV (reference sequence). CDR3 DNA sequence: TGTGCCAGCAGTCGGGCTAGCGGGAGTCCCCGCTATGAGCAGTTCTTC. Its translation is CASSRASGSPRYEQFF.

The rearrangement links TRBV25-1 to TRBJ1-4; maybe TRBD1 (6 bases). CDR1 and CDR2 from the germline V gene are MGHDK and SYGVNS. The CDR3 sequence is 10 residues long. Trimming shortened V by 9 bases and J by 8 bases, and 7 bases separated the two germline ends. The CDR3: CASGQEKLFF. As DNA, the CDR3 is TGTGCCAGTGGACAGGAAAAACTGTTTTTT.

The gene calls are TRBV30 and TRBJ1-1; D remains unclear. Germline CDR1 reads GTSNPN; CDR2 reads SVGIG (reference sequence). This CDR3 has 14 amino acids. The ends were cut back, 3 bases at V and 6 bases at J, with 17 bases in the middle. The CDR3 is CAWSRDGPIPEAFF. CDR3 in DNA: TGTGCCTGGAGCCGTGATGGGCCTATCCCTGAAGCTTTCTTT.

The chain joins TRBV6-5 to TRBJ1-1, with D tentatively TRBD1 (5 bases). Germline V gene sequence: CDR1 MNHEY, CDR2 SVGAGI. The V gene lost 5 bases and the J gene lost 1 base, with 14 bases spanning the gap. The CDR3 sequence is 15 residues long. CDR3 residues: CASSPRRGGNTEAFF. In DNA, the CDR3 is TGTGCCAGCAGTCCTCGGCGGGGGGGGAACACTGAAGCTTTCTTT.

Turning to this clone: Additional DNA sequences in this sample encode the identical CDR3. The gene calls are TRBV30 and TRBJ2-7; 7 bases agree with TRBD1. Germline values: CDR1 GTSNPN, CDR2 SVGIG (reference sequence). This CDR3 region has 14 residues. Trimming removed 0 bases from V and 2 bases from J; junction bases left unmatched: 4. CDR3 protein: CAWSVGQGAYEQYF. The CDR3 coding sequence is TGTGCCTGGAGTGTCGGGCAGGGGGCCTACGAGCAGTACTTC.

V and J are TRBV2 and TRBJ1-5; D unclear. Looked up from germline, CDR1 is SNHLY and CDR2 is FYNNEI. This CDR3 is built from 15 residues. Trimming stripped 6 bases from V and 6 bases from J, with 18 bases between. The CDR3 sequence is CASSGGVMLGQPQHF. The CDR3 DNA reads TGTGCCAGCAGCGGCGGGGTCATGCTCGGTCAGCCCCAGCATTTT. The full variable domain, in which reference TRBV2 and TRBJ1-5 provide the parts outside the CDR3, is EPEVTQTPSHQVTQMGQEVILRCVPISNHLYFYWYRQILGQKVEFLVSFYNNEISEKSEIFDDQFSVERPDGSNFTLKIRSTKLEDSAMYFCASSGGVMLGQPQHFGDGTRLSIL.

The chain is built from TRBV9 and TRBJ1-4; D ambiguous. The CDR3 runs 17 residues. CDR1 is SGDLS and CDR2 is YYNGEE in the germline V gene. V was pared by 0 bases and J by 3 bases, with 15 bases between. This CDR3 is CASSVGGWREANEKLFF. CDR3 bases: TGTGCCAGCAGCGTAGGCGGGTGGAGGGAGGCTAATGAAAAACTGTTTTTT.

V is TRBV5-8 and J is TRBJ2-7, with unresolved D. There are 12 residues in the CDR3. Germline-derived CDR1 and CDR2 are SGHTS and YDEGEE. V lost 5 bases, J lost 2 bases, and 8 bases lay in between. The CDR3 DNA follows: TGTGCCAGCAGTCGGTACGCCTACGAGCAGTACTTC. It encodes CASSRYAYEQYF. Complete variable domain (other parts from reference TRBV5-8 and TRBJ2-7): EAGVTQSPTHLIKTRGQQATLRCSPISGHTSVYWYQQALGLGLQFLLWYDEGEERNRGNFPPRFSGRQFPNYSSELNVNALELEDSALYLCASSRYAYEQYFGPGTRLTVT.